The entry that follows covers one T cell receptor (beta chain) sequence. Its antigen remains unidentified. The CDR3 extends over 12 amino acids. The germline gives CDR1 MNHNY, CDR2 SVGAGI (reference sequence). Trimming took off 2 bases at V and 13 bases at J, with 14 bases between the two ends. TCR alpha and TCR beta cDNA libraries carrying sample barcodes and UMIs were produced by 5'RACE using constant-segment primers. A single record per CDR3 protein comes from TCRdb applying MiXCR to the 5' RACE reads. This repertoire shows approximately 150,000 distinct CDR3 sequences, under 25% found once; its top ten account for approximately 2%. This sample was taken from a study of T-cell memory formation after mild COVID-19. Across the whole study: Largely, the TCR clusters proved donor specific. Study-wide results and caveats: The CD4+ clones that contracted clustered mainly within CM and EM, and the CD8+ clones concentrated in EMRA. The pre-infection memory compartment contained some responding clones, suggesting cross-reactive memory joined.

The specimen was PBMCs or a T cell subset sorted from them (not recorded which). This TCR was recovered from an adult woman who had mild COVID-19 (a few samples of this study predate the infection). Cell type and time point are not known. The rearrangement uses TRBV6-6 and TRBJ1-1, with D hard to call. CDR3 sequence reads: CASSYVVEDVFF. The CDR3 DNA follows: TGTGCCAGCAGTTACGTGGTGGAGGACGTTTTCTTT.